This TCR beta chain is drawn from a study of blood T cell repertoires in COVID-19. The wider study: Samples came from the United States, Italy and Spain, spanning acute and convalescent COVID-19. Sources were T cells, B-cell-depleted T cells, or PBMCs; the material itself was cDNA or gDNA.

This clone was counted a few times. Trimming left V 3 bases short and J 5 bases short, with 16 bases between. This CDR3 has 16 amino acids. Germline values: CDR1 MDHEN, CDR2 SYDVKM. Seattle cases were enrolled at active infection and followed longitudinally. In the original processing: Amplification of reference gene primers was used by the study to estimate nucleated cell counts. This table comes from immunoSEQ multiplex PCR, and its TCRdb copy is limited to in-frame clones, with some not included. V and J calls and clone size are copied from that table; D and trimming were computed from the DNA. In the table there are some 250,000 clones, more than 80% of which are singletons.

The receptor was derived from a woman aged 80 or older with COVID-19, enrolled during active disease. Specimen: peripheral blood. The rearrangement joins TRBV28 to TRBJ1-4; D perhaps matches TRBD1 (5 bases). Here the CDR3 reads CASSFPQGGPNEKLFF. The CDR3 DNA reads as TGTGCCAGCAGTTTCCCTCAGGGAGGGCCCAATGAAAAACTGTTTTTT.